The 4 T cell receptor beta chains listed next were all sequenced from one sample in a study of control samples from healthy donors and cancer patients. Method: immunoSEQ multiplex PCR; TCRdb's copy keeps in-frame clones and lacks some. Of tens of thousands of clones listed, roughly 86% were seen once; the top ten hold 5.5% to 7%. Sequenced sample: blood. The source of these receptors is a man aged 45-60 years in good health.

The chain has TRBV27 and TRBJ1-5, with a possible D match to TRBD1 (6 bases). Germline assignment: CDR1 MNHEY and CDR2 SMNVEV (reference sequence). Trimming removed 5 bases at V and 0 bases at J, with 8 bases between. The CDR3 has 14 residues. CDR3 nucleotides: TGTGCCAGCAGTCGGACAGATAGCAATCAGCCCCAGCATTTT. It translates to CASSRTDSNQPQHF.

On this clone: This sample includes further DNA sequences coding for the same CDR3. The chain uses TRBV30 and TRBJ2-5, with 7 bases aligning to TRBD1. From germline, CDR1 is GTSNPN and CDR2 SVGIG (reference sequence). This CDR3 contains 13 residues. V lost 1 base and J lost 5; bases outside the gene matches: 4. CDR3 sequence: CAWSGGGWETQYF. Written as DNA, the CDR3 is TGTGCCTGGAGTGGAGGGGGCTGGGAGACCCAGTACTTC.

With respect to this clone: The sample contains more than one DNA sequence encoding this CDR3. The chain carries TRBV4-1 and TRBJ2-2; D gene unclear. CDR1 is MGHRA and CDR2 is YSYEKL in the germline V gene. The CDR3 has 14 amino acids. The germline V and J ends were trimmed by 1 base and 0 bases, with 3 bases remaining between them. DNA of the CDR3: TGCGCCAGCAGCCAAGTCTCGAACACCGGGGAGCTGTTTTTT. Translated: CASSQVSNTGELFF.

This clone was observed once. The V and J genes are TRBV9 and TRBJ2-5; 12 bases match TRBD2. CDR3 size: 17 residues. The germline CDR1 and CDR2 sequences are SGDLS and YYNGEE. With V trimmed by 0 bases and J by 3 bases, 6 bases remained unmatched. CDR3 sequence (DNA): TGTGCCAGCAGCGTAGCTCGCACTAGCGGGGGGAAAGAGACCCAGTACTTC. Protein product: CASSVARTSGGKETQYF.